Following are 5 T cell receptor beta chains from one sample sequenced in a study of metastatic and nonmetastatic thyroid tumors. TCRdb re-called clones from the PCR reads using MiXCR. The sample yields about 24,000 clones, around 20% seen once. None of the patients had undergone any treatment ahead of thyroid surgery. The sequenced sample consisted of blood. All receptors come from a male donor with papillary thyroid cancer or a benign thyroid nodule (not recorded which). Some clones in this sample may be carry-over from other donors' samples.

Worth noting for this clone: This sample includes further DNA sequences coding for the same CDR3. CDR3 loop: CASSEGPSSGNTIYF. The CDR3 DNA follows: TGTGCCAGCAGTGAGGGGCCCAGCTCTGGAAACACCATATATTTT. The chain links TRBV6-1 to TRBJ1-3; a weak D match, TRBD1 (5 bases). CDR3 length: 15 amino acids. From germline, CDR1 is MNHNS and CDR2 SASEGT. The V end lost 3 bases, the J end lost 0 bases, and 9 bases lay between the germline ends.

The chain joins TRBV6-1 to TRBJ2-7; a possible D gene is TRBD1 (6 bases). CDR3 length: 15 residues. V gave up 1 base and J gave up 6 bases, with 16 bases separating them. Germline CDR1 reads MNHNS; CDR2 reads SASEGT. In DNA, the CDR3 is TGTGCCAGCAGTGAAGGGACAGCCCATCGAGGCGAGCAGTACGTC. This gives the protein CASSEGTAHRGEQYV.

The rearrangement links TRBV10-2 to TRBJ2-1; 7 positions match TRBD2. From germline, CDR1 is WSHSY and CDR2 SAAADI. This CDR3 has 14 amino acids. Here the CDR3 DNA reads TGCGAAAGCAATGGCGGGAGTCCCTTCAATGAGCAGTTCTTC. Amino acid sequence: CESNGGSPFNEQFF.

This clone was picked up a small number of times. This chain joins TRBV19 and TRBJ1-1, with no clear D. The CDR3 loop spans 14 amino acids. In germline, CDR1 is LNHDA, CDR2 SQIVND (reference sequence). The germline V and J ends were trimmed by 3 bases and 3 bases, with 11 bases remaining between them. The CDR3 spells CASSILAVHTEAFF. The CDR3 DNA reads TGTGCCAGTAGTATCCTGGCGGTGCACACTGAAGCTTTCTTT.

The rearrangement links TRBV20-1 to TRBJ1-1; TRBD1 matches at 8 bases. V dropped 5 bases and J dropped 3; count of bases not matched to a gene: 11. The CDR3 covers 15 residues. Germline CDR1 and CDR2: DFQATT and SNEGSKA (reference sequence). The CDR3 sequence is CSARYTGTGDTEAFF. CDR3 DNA sequence: TGCAGTGCTCGTTACACCGGGACAGGTGACACTGAAGCTTTCTTT.